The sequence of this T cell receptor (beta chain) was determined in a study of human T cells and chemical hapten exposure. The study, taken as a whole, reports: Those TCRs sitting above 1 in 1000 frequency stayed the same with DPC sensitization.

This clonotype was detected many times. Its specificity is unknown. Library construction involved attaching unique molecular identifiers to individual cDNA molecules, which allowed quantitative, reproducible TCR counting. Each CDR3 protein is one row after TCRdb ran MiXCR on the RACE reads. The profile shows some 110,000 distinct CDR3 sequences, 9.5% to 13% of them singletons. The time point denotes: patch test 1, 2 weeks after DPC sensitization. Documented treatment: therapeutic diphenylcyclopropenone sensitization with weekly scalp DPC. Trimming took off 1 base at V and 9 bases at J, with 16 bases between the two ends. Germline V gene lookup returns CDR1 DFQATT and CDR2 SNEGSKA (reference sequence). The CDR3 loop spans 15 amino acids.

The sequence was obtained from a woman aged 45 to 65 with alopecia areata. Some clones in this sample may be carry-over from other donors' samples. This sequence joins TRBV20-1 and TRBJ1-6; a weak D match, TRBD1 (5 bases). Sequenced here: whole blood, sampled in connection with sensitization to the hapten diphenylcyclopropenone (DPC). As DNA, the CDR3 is TGCAGTGCTAGAGTAGAGGGGAGCGGTCTTTCACCCCTCCACTTT. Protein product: CSARVEGSGLSPLHF.